This T cell receptor (beta chain) was obtained from a study of CD8+CD57+ T cells in acquired aplastic anemia. CD8+CD57+ cell expansion had been shown by flow cytometry in patients chosen for sequencing. Each patient had severe acquired aplastic anemia. Profiles of TCR beta VDJ and CDR3 were generated from a genomic DNA template. TCRdb passed the reads through MiXCR, listing each CDR3 protein once. The data show 400,000 to 600,000 distinct CDR3 sequences, with approximately 33% seen just once and roughly 0.8% held by the top ten. Germline assignment: CDR1 SNHLY and CDR2 FYNNEI. This CDR3 has 12 residues. Trimming stripped 2 bases from V and 4 bases from J, with 6 bases between. This clonotype came up a few times.

The receptor comes from a human donor with aplastic anemia. Sequenced: sorted CD4+, CD8+, or CD8+CD57+ T cells (not recorded which) from PBMCs. The genes are TRBV2 and TRBJ2-7; D is unresolved. The CDR3 reads CASSEYEYEQYF. As DNA, the CDR3 is TGTGCCAGCAGTGAATATGAATACGAGCAGTACTTC.